Listed here are 6 T cell receptor beta chains from one sample, sequenced in a study of breast tumors, draining lymph nodes, adjacent tissues. One entry per CDR3 protein, called by TCRdb with MiXCR from the multiplex PCR reads. The data show roughly 120,000 distinct CDR3 sequences, with nearly 20% seen just once and less than 4.5% held by the top ten. Breast cancer patients provided tissue from their axillary draining lymph nodes. Specimen: axillary lymph node tissue. Every receptor here comes from a female donor with breast cancer. Some clones in this sample may be carry-over from other donors' samples.

This clonotype was detected many times. This sequence joins TRBV5-6 and TRBJ2-7; D might be TRBD2 (5 bases). The CDR3 spans 15 residues. V lost 0 bases to trimming and J lost 2 bases, with 12 bases between them. Germline values: CDR1 SGHDT, CDR2 YYEEEE. The CDR3 DNA is TGTGCCAGCAGCTTGGATCGGGGTAGGACCTACGAGCAGTACTTC. Amino acid sequence: CASSLDRGRTYEQYF. The complete variable domain, with remaining parts taken from reference TRBV5-6 and TRBJ2-7, reads DAGVTQSPTHLIKTRGQQVTLRCSPKSGHDTVSWYQQALGQGPQFIFQYYEEEERQRGNFPDRFSGHQFPNYSSELNVNALLLGDSALYLCASSLDRGRTYEQYFGPGTRLTVT.

This clonotype was recorded many times. The V call is TRBV10-3, the J call TRBJ2-1; 10 nucleotides line up with TRBD1. The germline V gene has CDR1 ENHRY and CDR2 SYGVKD. With V trimmed by 10 bases and J by 8 bases, 14 bases remained unmatched. This CDR3 contains 15 residues. CDR3 residues: CANTSGTGAPYEQFF. Here the CDR3 DNA reads TGTGCCAACACTTCCGGGACAGGGGCCCCCTATGAGCAGTTCTTC.

In its sample, this clonotype was seen many times. This chain links TRBV20-1 with TRBJ2-3, with unresolved D. V shed 3 bases and J shed 1 base, with 8 bases lying between them. The CDR3 is 13 amino acids. Per germline, CDR1 DFQATT and CDR2 SNEGSKA (reference sequence). CDR3 sequence reads: CSASGVGTDTQYF. CDR3 coding DNA: TGCAGTGCTAGCGGAGTTGGCACAGATACGCAGTATTTT.

This clonotype occurred many times. The V and J genes are TRBV4-2 and TRBJ2-3; D not resolved. V gave up 4 bases and J gave up 5 bases, with 7 bases separating them. The length of the CDR3 is 12 residues. CDR1 LGHNA and CDR2 YNFKEQ come from the germline V gene. The CDR3 region is CASSPGGDTQYF. The CDR3 DNA reads TGTGCCAGCAGCCCCGGTGGAGATACGCAGTATTTT.

This clonotype was counted once. Germline is not matched at one junction end, which may reflect a read error. The genes are TRBV20-1 and TRBJ2-4; 10 nucleotides align to TRBD1. The CDR3 is 14 amino acids. CDR1 and CDR2 from the germline V gene are DFQATT and SNEGSKA (reference sequence). The CDR3 loop is CSAQDRGDKNIRYF. The CDR3 DNA reads as TGCAGTGCACAGGACAGGGGGGACAAAAACATTCGGTACTTC.

The chain combines TRBV6-5 with TRBJ1-1; D perhaps matches TRBD1 (5 bases). The length of the CDR3 is 14 residues. The germline V and J ends were trimmed by 2 bases and 4 bases, with 11 bases remaining between them. Germline V gene lookup returns CDR1 MNHEY and CDR2 SVGAGI. This chain's CDR3 is CASSYRGFVTEAFF. Written as DNA, the CDR3 is TGTGCCAGCAGTTACAGGGGCTTCGTCACTGAAGCTTTCTTT.